This entry is about one TCR beta chain. Per the germline V gene, CDR1 is SGHKS and CDR2 is YYEKEE (reference sequence). The CDR3 length is 16 residues. Trimming cost V 0 bases and J 3 bases; bases outside gene matches: 3. The data derive from a study of control samples from healthy donors and cancer patients. TCRdb keeps only in-frame clones here, not all; method: immunoSEQ multiplex PCR. The table includes roughly 43,000 clones, about 87% detected once. What was sequenced was PBMCs. The V gene is TRBV5-5, the J gene TRBJ2-3; 11 nucleotides agree with TRBD2. The clonotype was recovered from a woman in her sixties or seventies with lung cancer. The DNA for the CDR3 is TGTGCCAGCAGCTTGGCCTCTAGCGGGAGGACAGATACGCAGTATTTT. Translated: CASSLASSGRTDTQYF.